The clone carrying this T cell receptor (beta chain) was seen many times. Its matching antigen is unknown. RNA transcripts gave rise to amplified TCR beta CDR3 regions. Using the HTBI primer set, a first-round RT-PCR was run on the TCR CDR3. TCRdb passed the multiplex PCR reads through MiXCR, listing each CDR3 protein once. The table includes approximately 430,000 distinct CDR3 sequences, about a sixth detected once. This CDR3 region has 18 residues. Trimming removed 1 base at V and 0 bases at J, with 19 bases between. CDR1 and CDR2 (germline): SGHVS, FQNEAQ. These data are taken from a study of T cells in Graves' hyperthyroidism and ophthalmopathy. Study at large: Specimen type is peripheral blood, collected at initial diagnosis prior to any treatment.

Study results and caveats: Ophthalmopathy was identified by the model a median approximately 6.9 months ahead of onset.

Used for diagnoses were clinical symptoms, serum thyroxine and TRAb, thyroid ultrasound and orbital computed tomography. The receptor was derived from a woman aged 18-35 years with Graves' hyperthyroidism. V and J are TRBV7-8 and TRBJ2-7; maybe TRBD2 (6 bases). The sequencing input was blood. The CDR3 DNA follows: TGTGCCAGCAGCTTAGTGAATATGGGGAGGTTTAACTCCTACGAGCAGTACTTC. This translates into CASSLVNMGRFNSYEQYF.